This TCR beta chain was captured in a study of identical twins. This clonotype was seen only a few times. cDNA carried unique molecular identifiers, and a universal primer site was added by template switching. TCRdb processed the 5' RACE reads anew with MiXCR; each CDR3 protein has one entry. The sample shows under 900,000 distinct CDR3 sequences, 15% to 20% of them seen only once. The CDR3 is made up of 15 amino acids. The V end was cut by 0 bases, the J end by 4 bases, with 12 bases between. Germline CDR1 reads SGHRS; CDR2 reads YFSETQ. The sample was also linked to a second study, of T cells expressing NK-cell markers.

The source of this sequence is a woman between 18 and 29 years old in good health. The sample consisted of PBMCs. The chain links TRBV5-1 to TRBJ2-3; maybe TRBD1 (5 bases). The DNA of the CDR3 is TGCGCCAGCAGCTTGGAGCTCCAGGGTTCAGATACGCAGTATTTT. It is translated as CASSLELQGSDTQYF.